What follows describes a single T cell receptor beta chain. There is no known antigen for this receptor. A read error may account for a junction end that differs from germline. Other DNA sequences within the sample encode an identical CDR3. The intended sense of this specimen's time point label: baseline before first vaccination. Vaccinee samples came from UK trials COV001 and COV002, including a single-blind randomized controlled phase 2/3 trial of AZD1222 (ChAdOx1 nCoV-19) in healthy adults. For TCRbeta chain sequencing, PBMC samples from trial participants were taken at day 0 and at day 28 after the second dose. As encoded in the germline V gene (reference sequence), CDR1 is MNHEY while CDR2 is SMNVEV. Including cysteine and phenylalanine, the CDR3 has 14 amino acids. CDR3 DNA is the only sequence kept; it has 42 bases, read in frame from the first base. The entry originates in a study of T cell responses to AZD1222 COVID-19 vaccine (dated by TCRdb to about 2021). In terms of the full investigation: AZD1222 recipients whose second dose came at about 4 weeks and those whose second dose came at about 12 weeks were combined into one group, since spike-specific TCR depth and breadth did not differ between the two schedules. TCR sequencing covered 230 to 250 trial participants: 200 to 220 given two doses of AZD1222 and 26 given two doses of MenACWY control vaccine. Trial participants were enrolled by age into subgroups of 18-55, 56-69 and 70-plus years, and about 150, 27 and 61 TCR-sequenced participants, respectively, were included in these subgroups.

Here is what the overall study found, with its caveats: Participants were mostly white British and included more females than males, and it was suggested by the authors that clonal diversity may have been underestimated. In the small 56-69-year group, the increase in depth fell short of significance, most likely because of low power. Because no samples from the day 14 peak response were available, repertoires could be characterized only after the peak T cell response. Conclusions about previously exposed vaccinees are limited because only five to seven AZD1222 recipients were SARS-CoV-2 seropositive at baseline. After two AZD1222 doses, spike-specific TCR breadth and depth were significantly higher than at day 0 and than in MenACWY recipients. Reportedly, almost half of the unique spike-specific TCRs recognized epitopes lying outside the regions that are mutated in the B.1.351 and B.1.1.7 variants. The whole spike protein was spanned by vaccine-associated CD4 TCRs, and dominant responses were seen in regions 160-218 and 743-854.

The CDR3 regions of human TCRbeta chains were analyzed by immunosequencing. The original pipeline was this. Repertoire TCRs were checked for matches against a reference library of SARS-CoV-2-specific TCRs that had been generated using the MIRA antigen-specificity platform. Breadth was defined as the fraction of unique TCRs that were SARS-CoV-2-associated. Depth was defined as the fraction of total T cells that were SARS-CoV-2-associated. Each spike-specific TCR was assigned to its reactive spike region and to a CD4 or CD8 class using the MIRA data. Log10-transformed breadth and depth values were compared by one-way ANOVA with Sidak's multiple comparisons tests. Imported from immuneACCESS, the table was reduced by TCRdb to in-frame sequences with V and J called. These copies leave out some clones; in studies compared against another copy, an unresolved V gene accounts for under half, and the cause of the remainder is not known. V and J calls and clone size are as listed in that table; D and trimming were resolved from the DNA. The sample contains some 190,000 clones, more than 80% of them found a single time. The top ten clonotypes cover 6.9% of the sample.

The receptor was derived from an adult in good health. The chain is assembled from TRBV27 and TRBJ2-4; 5 matching bases give a weak D call of TRBD1. The sequencing used peripheral blood, collected on day 0 of AZD1222 vaccination. The nucleotides read TGTGCCAGCAGTCTATCAGGGGCCAAAAACATTCAGTACTTC. The translation is CASSLSGAKNIQYF.